The clone carrying this T cell receptor (beta chain) was seen more than once but under ten times. Its matching antigen is unknown. The entry originates in a study of blood T cells in healthy people across ages. Sample-barcoded 5' priming and a J-beta primer mix drove a second PCR of 7 to 11 cycles. The study obtained at least 2.5 million CDR3-containing paired-end reads from every sample. TCRdb called the 5' RACE reads again in MiXCR, with one record for every CDR3 protein. The sample consists of more than 500,000 distinct CDR3 sequences, roughly 28% of them appearing once. The CDR3 has 13 amino acids. Between the trimmed V and J ends, which lost 7 bases and 3 bases, there was a span of 14 bases. Germline-derived CDR1 and CDR2 are SQVTM and ANQGSEA. Broader study findings: Naive T cell percentage strongly correlated with TCR beta diversity.

The draw of peripheral blood yielded around 10 milliliters from each donor. This receptor was obtained from a woman in her sixties or seventies in good health. Sequenced material: blood. This chain joins TRBV29-1 and TRBJ2-3; a weak D match, TRBD2 (6 bases). The CDR3 nucleotides read TGCAGCGGACGGGGAGGTGGAACAGATACGCAGTATTTT. Encoded protein: CSGRGGGTDTQYF.